Listed below are T cell receptor beta chains from one sample, sequenced in a study of shared clonotypes between healthy human individuals. Generated by immunoSEQ multiplex PCR, the TCRdb table keeps only in-frame clones and is missing some. The data contain about 710,000 clones, less than 80% of them singletons. Source material: memory CD4+ T cells sorted from blood. These receptors were taken from a woman aged 25 to 39 in good health. The CDR3 runs from the conserved cysteine through the conserved F or W.

v_call cdr3_aa
TRBV5-1 CASSLGVRSGANVLTF
TRBV2 CASSEGRVADTGELFF
TRBV11-2 CASSFPSGGSTDTQYF
TRBV2 CASAWGAGELFF
TRBV18 CASDRAGRVEETQYF
TRBV5-4 CASSLGQGDETQYF
TRBV28 CASTQGGAWQPQHF
TRBV11-1 CASSLSEGLAYNEQFF
TRBV29-1 CSVVISTGDQPQHF
TRBV28 CASRPGQGYGYTF
TRBV15 CATSSLQVFEQFF
TRBV10-1 CASRMQRGRGEQFF
TRBV5-4 CASSPNLRGGEDTQYF
TRBV30 CAWNGGIVGGELFF
TRBV29-1 CSVQGAYEQYF
TRBV15 CATSAGSGSSGEQYF
TRBV23-1 CASSFGLARRRPGELFF
TRBV30 CAWSLGLAGAHEQYF
TRBV5-4 CASSLDRNTEAFF
TRBV6-6 CASSQQANNNQPQHF